Below, one TCR beta chain is given with its context. Its antigen is unknown. As defined, naive CD8 cells were CD45RO-negative and positively selected for CCR7, with terminally differentiated effector memory CD45RA+ cells excluded. Data came from immunoSEQ multiplex PCR; TCRdb stores just in-frame clones and leaves some out. The profile covers about 2.2 million clones, with just under 95% appearing a single time and about 1.6% taken by the ten largest. This record comes from a study of shared clonotypes between healthy human individuals. Turning to the study itself: There were three CD4 naive, three CD4 memory, two CD8 naive and one CD8 memory plates per donor. Broader study findings: Genetic and exposure-history diversity was limited by the small donor number.

This TCR was sampled from a man younger than 35 in good health. Some clones in this sample may be carry-over from other donors' samples. The sequencing input was naive CD8+ T cells from PBMCs.

CDR3 nucleotide sequence: TGTGCCAGCAGTTGGAACGGCGAGCAGTACTTC. Its translation: CASSWNGEQYF. The chain uses TRBV6-5 and TRBJ2-7, with no clear D. The length of the CDR3 is 11 residues. V shed 4 bases and J shed 6 bases, with 7 bases lying between them. Germline values: CDR1 MNHEY, CDR2 SVGAGI.